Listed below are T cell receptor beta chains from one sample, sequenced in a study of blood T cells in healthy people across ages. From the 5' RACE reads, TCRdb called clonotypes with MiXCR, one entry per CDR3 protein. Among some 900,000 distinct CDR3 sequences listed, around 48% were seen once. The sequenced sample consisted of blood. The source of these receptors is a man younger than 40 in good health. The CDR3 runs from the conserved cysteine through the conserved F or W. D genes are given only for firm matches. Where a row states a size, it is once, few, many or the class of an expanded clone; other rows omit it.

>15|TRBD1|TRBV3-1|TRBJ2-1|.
TGTGCCAGCAGCCCCCTCAGGACAGGGGGGATTGAGCAGTTCTTC
CASSPLRTGGIEQFF
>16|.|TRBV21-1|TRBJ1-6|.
TGTGCCAGCAGCAAAACGGGGAGCTCCTATAATTCACCCCTCCACTTT
CASSKTGSSYNSPLHF
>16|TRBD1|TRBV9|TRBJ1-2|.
TGTGCCAGCAGCGTGGGACAGGGTCCTTCAGACTATGGCTACACCTTC
CASSVGQGPSDYGYTF
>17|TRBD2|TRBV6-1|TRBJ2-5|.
TGTGCCAGCAGTGAAGATAGGACTAGCGGGGGGTACGAGACCCAGTACTTC
CASSEDRTSGGYETQYF
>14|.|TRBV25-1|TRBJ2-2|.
TGTGCCAGCAGTGAATCCGGCTACACCGGGGAGCTGTTTTTT
CASSESGYTGELFF
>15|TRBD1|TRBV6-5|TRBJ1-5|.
TGTGCCAGCAGTTACTACCGGGACAGGGACCAGCCCCAGCATTTT
CASSYYRDRDQPQHF
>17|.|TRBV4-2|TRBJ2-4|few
TGTGCCAGCAGCCAAGATCTAGGGGTGGGGGCCAAAAACATTCAGTACTTC
CASSQDLGVGAKNIQYF
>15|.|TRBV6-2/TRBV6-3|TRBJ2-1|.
TGTGCCAGTAGTTATAGGGGACCTCCCTACAATGAGCAGTTCTTC
CASSYRGPPYNEQFF
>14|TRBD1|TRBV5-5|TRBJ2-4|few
TGTGCCAGCAGCCTCGGGACAGGGGAGTTCATTCAGTACTTC
CASSLGTGEFIQYF
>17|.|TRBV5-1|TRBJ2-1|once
TGCGCCAGCAGCTTAGTCCCGACGGGAGTGGGAAACAATGTGCAGTTCTTC
CASSLVPTGVGNNVQFF
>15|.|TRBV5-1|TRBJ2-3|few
TGCGCCAGCAGCTTGGTGGGGAGGTCGGCAGATACGCAGTATTTT
CASSLVGRSADTQYF
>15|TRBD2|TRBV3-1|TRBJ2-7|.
TGTGCCAGCAGCCAAAAAAGCGGGGCTGCCTACGAGCAGTACTTC
CASSQKSGAAYEQYF
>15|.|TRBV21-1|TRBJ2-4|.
TGTGCCAGCAGCAAGTTAACAGCGGGGCTAAACATTCAGTACTTC
CASSKLTAGLNIQYF
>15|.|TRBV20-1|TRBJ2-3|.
TGCAGTGCTAGAGATCCGGAATCTAGCACAGATACGCAGTATTTT
CSARDPESSTDTQYF
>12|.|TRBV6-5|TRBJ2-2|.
TGTGCCAGCAGTGTCGTACCCGGGGAGCTGTTTTTT
CASSVVPGELFF
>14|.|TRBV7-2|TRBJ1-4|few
TGTGCCAGCAGACTCCGGGTGGGGATTGAAAAACTGTTTTTT
CASRLRVGIEKLFF
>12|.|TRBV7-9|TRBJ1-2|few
TGTGCCGGGCAGCCGTTCAACTATGGCTACACCTTC
CAGQPFNYGYTF
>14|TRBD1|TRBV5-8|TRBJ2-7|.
TGTGCCAGCAGCCATGGACAGGGTTCTACGGAGCAGTACTTC
CASSHGQGSTEQYF
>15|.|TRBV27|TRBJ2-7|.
TGTGCCAGCAGTTTATCAGGGGGGATTGCCTACGAGCAGTACTTC
CASSLSGGIAYEQYF
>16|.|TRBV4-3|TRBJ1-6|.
TGCGCCAGCAGCCCCGGATCGGATGCCTATAATTCACCCCTCCACTTT
CASSPGSDAYNSPLHF
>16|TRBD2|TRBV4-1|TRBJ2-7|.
TGCGCCAGCAGCCAAGGAAATAGCGGGAAAGGCTACGAGCAGTACTTC
CASSQGNSGKGYEQYF
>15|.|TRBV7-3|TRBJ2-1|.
TGTGCCAGCAGCCCCGGGGCGGACCCTTACAATGAGCAGTTCTTC
CASSPGADPYNEQFF
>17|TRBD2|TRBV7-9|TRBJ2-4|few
TGTGCCAGCAGCCCAAAAGGGACTAGCGGGGGGAGAAACATTCAGTACTTC
CASSPKGTSGGRNIQYF
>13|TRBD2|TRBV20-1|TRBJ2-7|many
TGCAGTGCTGTAGCGGGGACCTTCCAAGAGCAGTACTTC
CSAVAGTFQEQYF
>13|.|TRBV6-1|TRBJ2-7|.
TGTGCCAGCACGGCAGGGTCCTTTAGCGAGCAGTACTTC
CASTAGSFSEQYF
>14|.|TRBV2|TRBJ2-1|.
TGTGCCAGCAGTTTAGCCCCGGCGGGGAATGAGCAGTTCTTC
CASSLAPAGNEQFF
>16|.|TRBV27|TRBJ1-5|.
TGTGCCAGCAGTTCCCGGGACGCTCACGCCTTAAAGCCCCAGCATTTT
CASSSRDAHALKPQHF
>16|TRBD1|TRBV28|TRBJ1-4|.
TGTGCCAGCAGCAGAACAGGGGACGGGGTGGGGAGAAAACTGTTTTTT
CASSRTGDGVGRKLFF